This T cell receptor beta chain originates from a study of shared clonotypes between healthy human individuals. Naive CD8 isolation took CD45RO-negative cells positively selected for CCR7 and excluded terminally differentiated effector memory CD45RA+ cells. The CDR3 loop spans 13 amino acids. Trimming stripped 5 bases from V and 4 bases from J, with 12 bases between. CDR1 MNHEY and CDR2 SMNVEV come from the germline V gene (reference sequence). Sequenced by immunoSEQ multiplex PCR; TCRdb stores in-frame clones only, minus some. The data hold 500,000 to 700,000 clones, with roughly 95% observed a single time.

This clonotype originated in a woman in her 30s in good health. The rearrangement uses TRBV27 and TRBJ2-7, with a weak D call TRBD1 (5 bases). The sequenced sample was naive CD8+ T cells sorted from blood. CDR3 loop: CASSLQRQYEQYF. For the CDR3, the DNA is TGTGCCAGCAGTCTCCAGAGACAGTACGAGCAGTACTTC.